This TCR beta chain was sequenced in a study of T cells in Graves' hyperthyroidism and ophthalmopathy. RNA transcripts gave rise to amplified TCR beta CDR3 regions. RT-PCR in the first round (using the HTBI primer set) targeted the TCR CDR3. Each CDR3 protein gets one entry after TCRdb re-called the multiplex PCR reads with MiXCR. There are nearly 750,000 distinct CDR3 sequences in the sample; roughly a third occur only once, and 31% lies in the top ten. This clonotype was seen many times. Trimming took 7 bases from V and 7 from J; bases not matched to a gene: 20. This CDR3 is 18 amino acids long. Germline CDR1 reads SGHKS; CDR2 reads YYEKEE (reference sequence).

The gene calls are TRBV5-5 and TRBJ1-6; 7 bases line up with TRBD1. The sequence was obtained from a woman aged 40 to 50 with Graves' hyperthyroidism. Sequencing was done on a sample of blood. The CDR3 DNA sequence: TGTGCCAGCGATAATAACCTATCGATACAGGGGATCAATTCACCCCTCCACTTT. Amino acids: CASDNNLSIQGINSPLHF.